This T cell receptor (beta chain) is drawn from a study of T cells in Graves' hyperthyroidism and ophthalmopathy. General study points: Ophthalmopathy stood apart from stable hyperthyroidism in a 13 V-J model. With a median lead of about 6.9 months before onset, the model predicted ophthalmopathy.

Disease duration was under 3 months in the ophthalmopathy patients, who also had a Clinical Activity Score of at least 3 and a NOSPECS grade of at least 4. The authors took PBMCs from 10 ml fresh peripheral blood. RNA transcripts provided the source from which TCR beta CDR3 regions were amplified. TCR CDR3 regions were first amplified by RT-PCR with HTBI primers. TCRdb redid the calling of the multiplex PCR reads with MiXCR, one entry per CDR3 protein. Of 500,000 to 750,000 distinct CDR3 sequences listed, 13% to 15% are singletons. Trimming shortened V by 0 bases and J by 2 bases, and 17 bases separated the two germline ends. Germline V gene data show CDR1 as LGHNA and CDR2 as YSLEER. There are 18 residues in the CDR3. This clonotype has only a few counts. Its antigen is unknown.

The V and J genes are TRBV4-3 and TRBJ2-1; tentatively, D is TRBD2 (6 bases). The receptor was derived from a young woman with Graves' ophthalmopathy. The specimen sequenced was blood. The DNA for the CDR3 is TGCGCCAGCAGCCAAGAGGGTTTCGGGAGTTCGACCTACAATGAGCAGTTCTTC. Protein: CASSQEGFGSSTYNEQFF.